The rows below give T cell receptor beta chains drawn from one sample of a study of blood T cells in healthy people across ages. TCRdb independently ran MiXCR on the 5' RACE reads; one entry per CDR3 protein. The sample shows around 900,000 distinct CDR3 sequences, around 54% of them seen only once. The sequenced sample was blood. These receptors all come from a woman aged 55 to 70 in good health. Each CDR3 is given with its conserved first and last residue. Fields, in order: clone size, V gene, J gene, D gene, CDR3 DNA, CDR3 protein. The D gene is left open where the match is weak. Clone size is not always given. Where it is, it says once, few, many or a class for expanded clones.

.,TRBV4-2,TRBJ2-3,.,TGTGCCAGCAGCCAAGAAAGTAGGCCTGGGGATACGCAGTATTTT,CASSQESRPGDTQYF
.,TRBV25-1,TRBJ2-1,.,TGTGCCAGCAGGGCGGGTTGGCCTTACAATGAGCAGTTCTTC,CASRAGWPYNEQFF
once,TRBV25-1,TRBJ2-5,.,TGTGCCGGCAGTGAATCTGAATTGGAGGAGACCCAGTACTTC,CAGSESELEETQYF
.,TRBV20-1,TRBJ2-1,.,TGCAGTGCCATGTATCGACGGGAACATTACAATGAGCAGTTCTTC,CSAMYRREHYNEQFF
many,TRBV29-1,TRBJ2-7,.,TGCAGCGTTATAAGGGGGGCCTACGAGCAGTACTTC,CSVIRGAYEQYF
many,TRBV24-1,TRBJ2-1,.,TGTGCCACCAGTGACAGCGGTTACTTAAATGAGCAGTTCTTC,CATSDSGYLNEQFF
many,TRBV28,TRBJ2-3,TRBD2,TGTGCCAGCAGACCTAGCGGGAGCACAGATACGCAGTATTTT,CASRPSGSTDTQYF
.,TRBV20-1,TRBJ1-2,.,TGCAGTGCTAGAGTAGGAGGAACCGGGACCTTAGGTCGGGGCTACACCTTC,CSARVGGTGTLGRGYTF
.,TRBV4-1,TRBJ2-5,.,TGCGCCAGCAGCCAGAGATCGGGGCTTCAAGAGACCCAGTACTTC,CASSQRSGLQETQYF
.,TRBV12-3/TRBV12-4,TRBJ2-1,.,TGTGCCAGCCATCAATCGGCGCCCTACAATGAGCAGTTCTTC,CASHQSAPYNEQFF
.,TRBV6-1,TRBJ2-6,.,TGTGCCAGCGGCGTACAGCGCTCTGGGGCCAACGTCCTGACTTTC,CASGVQRSGANVLTF
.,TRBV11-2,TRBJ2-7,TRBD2,TGTGCCAGCAGCCCCGTAGCGGGGGACTACGAGCAGTACTTC,CASSPVAGDYEQYF
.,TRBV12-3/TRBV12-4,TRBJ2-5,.,TGTGCCAGCAGTAGCCAGGACGGGAAAGAGACCCAGTACTTC,CASSSQDGKETQYF
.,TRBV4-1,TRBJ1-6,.,TGCGCCAGCAGCCAAGATCGGGGACACGGGACCGCGGTTGGTAATTCACCCCTCCACTTT,CASSQDRGHGTAVGNSPLHF
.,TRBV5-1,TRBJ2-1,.,TGCGCCAGCAGCTCACCACCCAGGGCGCCCCGGAGCAATGAGCAGTTCTTC,CASSSPPRAPRSNEQFF
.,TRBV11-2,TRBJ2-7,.,TGTGCCAGCAGCTTAGTGTGGAGTTCCTACGAGCAGTACTTC,CASSLVWSSYEQYF
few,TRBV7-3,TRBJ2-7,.,TGTGCCAGCAGCTTAGAGTTCGGCTACGAGCAGTACTTC,CASSLEFGYEQYF
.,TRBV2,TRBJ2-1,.,TGTGTCAGCAGGCAGCGGGCAGGGGAATCCTACGAGCAGTTCTTC,CVSRQRAGESYEQFF
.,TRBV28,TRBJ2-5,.,TGTGCCACCGGGACGCCTCCCGGGACCCAGTACTTC,CATGTPPGTQYF
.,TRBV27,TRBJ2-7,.,TGTGCCAGCGCCAGGGATTGGACGGAGAGAGACTACGAGCAGTACTTC,CASARDWTERDYEQYF
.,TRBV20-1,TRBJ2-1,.,TGCAGTGGGATAGGAGGGAGTTCCTACAATGAGCAGTTCTTC,CSGIGGSSYNEQFF
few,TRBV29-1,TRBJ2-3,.,TGCAGCGGTGACTACACAGATACGCAGTATTTT,CSGDYTDTQYF
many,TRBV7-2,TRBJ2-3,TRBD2,TGTGCCAGCACCCGGGGAGGGGGCACAGATACGCAGTATTTT,CASTRGGGTDTQYF
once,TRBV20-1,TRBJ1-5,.,TGCAGTGCTAGCGGGACATCCAATCAGCCCCAGCATTTT,CSASGTSNQPQHF
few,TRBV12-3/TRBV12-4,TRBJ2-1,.,TGTGCCAGCAGCCGTCCCGATCTTACCTACATGAATGAGCAGTTCTTC,CASSRPDLTYMNEQFF
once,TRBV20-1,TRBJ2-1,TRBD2,TGCAGTGCTAGTGTGGGCGGGAGTTTTGTGTGGGATGAGCAGTTCTTC,CSASVGGSFVWDEQFF
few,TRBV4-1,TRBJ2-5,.,TGCGCCAGCAGCCAAGGAGGCCCGAGGGATGAGCAGTACTTC,CASSQGGPRDEQYF
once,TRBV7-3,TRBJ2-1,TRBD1,TGTGCCAGCAGCTCACAATCGACAGGGATAGGATTTCAGTTCTTC,CASSSQSTGIGFQFF
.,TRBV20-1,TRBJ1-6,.,TGCAGTGCCCATTATGCGAATTCACCCCTCCACTTT,CSAHYANSPLHF
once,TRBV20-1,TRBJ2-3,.,TGCAGTGCTAGAACGGCGGCACCGACTAGCACAGATACGCAGTATTTT,CSARTAAPTSTDTQYF
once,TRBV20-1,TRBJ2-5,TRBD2,TGCAGTGCTAGAAGGGAGGGAAGGGAGACCCAGTACTTC,CSARREGRETQYF
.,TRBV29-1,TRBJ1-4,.,TGCAGCGTTGTGGAGGGTCGAGAAAAACTGTTTTTT,CSVVEGREKLFF
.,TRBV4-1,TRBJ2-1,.,TGCGCCAGCAGCCAGGCTGCGGGACCCACAGGGTACAATGAGCAGTTCTTC,CASSQAAGPTGYNEQFF
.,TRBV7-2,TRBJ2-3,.,TGTGCCAGCAGCTTAGATAACAGCAGGGTAGGCGTGGATACGCAGTATTTT,CASSLDNSRVGVDTQYF
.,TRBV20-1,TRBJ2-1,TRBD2,TGCAGTGCTAGAGAGACTAGCGGGAGAGGTAATGAGCAGTTCTTC,CSARETSGRGNEQFF